Following are 7 T cell receptor beta chains from one sample sequenced in a study of blood T cell repertoires in COVID-19. Produced via immunoSEQ multiplex PCR; TCRdb's table is partial and in-frame only. Of just under 95,000 clones listed, around 80% were seen once; the top ten hold about 20%. Source material: peripheral blood. These receptors all come from a human donor in a cohort sampled during active COVID-19.

V gene TRBV5-1 combines with J gene TRBJ2-5; D unresolved. The V end lost 4 bases, the J end lost 2 bases, and 12 bases lay between the germline ends. The CDR3 has 14 residues. CDR1 is SGHRS and CDR2 is YFSETQ in the germline V gene. In DNA, the CDR3 is TGCGCCAGCAGCCCTCTCTTGAGGCAAGAGACCCAGTACTTC. It encodes CASSPLLRQETQYF.

The chain joins TRBV5-1 to TRBJ2-2; D may be TRBD2 (6 bases). CDR1 SGHRS and CDR2 YFSETQ come from the germline V gene. Between the trimmed V and J ends, which lost 6 bases and 4 bases, there was a span of 16 bases. CDR3 size: 15 residues. As DNA, the CDR3 is TGCGCCAGCACTAAATCCTATAGCGGCACCGGGGAGCTGTTTTTT. It codes for CASTKSYSGTGELFF.

This clone was counted a few times. The chain uses TRBV7-9 and TRBJ2-7; D gene unclear. This CDR3 contains 14 residues. Per the germline V gene, CDR1 is SEHNR and CDR2 is FQNEAQ (reference sequence). Trimming removed 1 base at V and 0 bases at J, with 7 bases between. The CDR3 coding sequence is TGTGCCAGCAGCTTAGATGGCGGCTCCTACGAGCAGTACTTC. Encoded protein: CASSLDGGSYEQYF. The variable domain in full, completed from reference TRBV7-9 and TRBJ2-7, reads DTGVSQNPRHKITKRGQNVTFRCDPISEHNRLYWYRQTLGQGPEFLTYFQNEAQLEKSRLLSDRFSAERPKGSFSTLEIQRTEQGDSAMYLCASSLDGGSYEQYFGPGTRLTVT.

The chain is built from TRBV30 and TRBJ2-7; 9 bases fit TRBD1. J gave up 3 bases and V 3 bases, and 12 bases lay outside the gene matches. The CDR3 consists of 16 residues. CDR1 GTSNPN and CDR2 SVGIG come from the germline V gene (reference sequence). The CDR3 DNA is TGTGCCTGGAGGCTGGAACAGGGGGCATCAGGCTACGAGCAGTACTTC. This codes for CAWRLEQGASGYEQYF.

V is TRBV10-3 and J is TRBJ1-1; TRBD1 is a possible D gene (6 bases). Germline V gives CDR1 ENHRY, CDR2 SYGVKD. The CDR3 has 14 amino acids. The V end was cut by 6 bases, the J end by 2 bases, with 13 bases between. The CDR3 nucleotides are TGTGCCATCAGCTTGGGACAAGTAAACACTGAAGCTTTCTTT. Residues: CAISLGQVNTEAFF.

V gene TRBV19 combines with J gene TRBJ1-6, with TRBD1 matching 8 bases. CDR1 is LNHDA, CDR2 SQIVND, per germline (reference sequence). CDR3 length equals 16 residues. V trimming: 5 bases; J trimming: 6 bases; junction bases outside the gene matches: 9. This CDR3 is CASSAETGGSNSPLHF. The CDR3 region has the DNA TGTGCCAGTAGTGCAGAAACAGGGGGTAGTAATTCACCCCTCCACTTT.

This chain joins TRBV28 and TRBJ1-3, with 9 nucleotides matching TRBD1. After removal of 4 bases from V and 0 bases from J, the junction contained 13 bases not matched to a gene. The CDR3 runs to 19 residues. Germline lookup yields CDR1 MDHEN and CDR2 SYDVKM. CDR3 nucleotides: TGTGCCAGCAGTTCGTACCGGGACAGGGCCACCTACTCTGGAAACACCATATATTTT. It translates to CASSSYRDRATYSGNTIYF.